A selection of T cell receptor beta chains follows, all from one sample in a study of blood T cell repertoires in COVID-19. Here immunoSEQ multiplex PCR was the method, and the copy in TCRdb shows in-frame clones only, minus some. Of some 260,000 clones listed, approximately 82% are singletons. Sample: peripheral blood. These receptors came from an elderly woman with active or convalescent COVID-19. Each CDR3 is given with its conserved first and last residue. D genes are given only for firm matches. Expanded clones get a size class; other rows say once, few or many, or leave the size out.

j_call | cdr3_length | v_call | clone_size | d_call | cdr3_aa | cdr3_nt
TRBJ1-1 | 14 | TRBV27 | - | - | CASSFTGLNTEAFF | TGTGCCAGCAGTTTTACGGGTTTGAACACTGAAGCTTTCTTT
TRBJ1-1 | 17 | TRBV28 | - | TRBD1 | CASSLLRTGGYYTEAFF | TGTGCCAGCAGTCTCCTCCGGACAGGGGGATACTACACTGAAGCTTTCTTT
TRBJ1-6 | 14 | TRBV27 | once | - | CASSLGPRNSPLHF | TGTGCCAGCAGTTTAGGTCCGAGGAATTCACCCCTCCACTTT
TRBJ1-3 | 15 | TRBV9 | few | - | CASSVGGVSGNTIYF | TGTGCCAGCAGCGTAGGGGGAGTCTCTGGAAACACCATATATTTT
TRBJ2-7 | 12 | TRBV30 | - | - | CAWSVDRGKQYF | TGTGCCTGGAGTGTGGACCGGGGGAAGCAGTACTTC
TRBJ1-4 | 16 | TRBV21-1 | few | - | CASSKEPGQGNEKLFF | TGTGCCAGCAGCAAAGAGCCGGGACAGGGGAATGAAAAACTGTTTTTT
TRBJ2-7 | 14 | TRBV28 | - | - | CASSNRAPLYEQYF | TGTGCCAGCAGTAACAGGGCTCCCCTCTACGAGCAGTACTTC
TRBJ2-2 | 17 | TRBV6-2/TRBV6-3 | few | TRBD2 | CASSYHPSGSYTGELFF | TGTGCCAGCAGTTACCACCCTAGCGGGAGTTACACCGGGGAGCTGTTTTTT
TRBJ1-4 | 17 | TRBV6-1 | - | TRBD1 | CASSGIVQGATNEKLFF | TGTGCCAGCAGTGGGATCGTGCAGGGGGCAACTAATGAAAAACTGTTTTTT
TRBJ1-6 | 13 | TRBV3-1/TRBV3-2 | - | - | CASSQAEFLPLHF | TGTGCCAGCAGCCAAGCTGAGTTTTTACCCCTCCACTTT
TRBJ2-2 | 13 | TRBV11-2 | - | - | CASSTGNTGELFF | TGTGCCAGCAGCACGGGGAACACCGGGGAGCTGTTTTTT
TRBJ2-3 | 16 | TRBV5-1 | - | TRBD2 | CASSLGLAESTDTQYF | TGCGCCAGCAGCTTGGGACTAGCGGAAAGCACAGATACGCAGTATTTT
TRBJ1-6 | 14 | TRBV2 | - | - | CASRVRQSVSPLHF | TGTGCCAGCAGAGTCAGGCAGTCGGTTTCACCCCTCCACTTT
TRBJ1-2 | 18 | TRBV21-1 | - | - | CASSKDGDRVDHIYGYTF | TGTGCCAGCAGCAAAGATGGGGACAGGGTTGACCACATCTATGGCTACACCTTC
TRBJ1-1 | 13 | TRBV16 | - | - | CASSQTSRTEAFF | TGTGCCAGCAGCCAGACTAGTAGGACTGAAGCTTTCTTT
TRBJ2-7 | 11 | TRBV19 | - | - | CASSIGAEQYF | TGTGCCAGTAGTATAGGGGCCGAGCAGTACTTC
TRBJ2-1 | 12 | TRBV24-1 | many | - | CATSDFGNEQFF | TGTGCCACCAGTGATTTCGGCAATGAGCAGTTCTTC
TRBJ2-3 | 17 | TRBV28 | - | TRBD1 | CASSFGAQGAWADTQYF | TGTGCCAGCAGTTTTGGGGCGCAGGGGGCATGGGCAGATACGCAGTATTTT
TRBJ2-7 | 16 | TRBV7-8 | - | TRBD1 | CASSIRTGGRSYEQYF | TGTGCCAGCAGCATACGGACAGGGGGCCGCTCCTACGAGCAGTACTTC
TRBJ1-2 | 14 | TRBV15 | few | TRBD1 | CATSRGGQGDGYTF | TGTGCCACCAGCAGAGGTGGACAGGGGGATGGCTACACCTTC
TRBJ2-5 | 12 | TRBV30 | - | TRBD2 | CAFDGGAETQYF | TGTGCCTTTGACGGGGGGGCGGAGACCCAGTACTTC
TRBJ2-7 | 15 | TRBV6-5 | - | TRBD1 | CASSPQTGGAYEQYF | TGTGCCAGCAGCCCGCAGACAGGGGGGGCCTACGAGCAGTACTTC
TRBJ2-7 | 13 | TRBV12-3/TRBV12-4 | - | TRBD1 | CATTLGTGYEQYF | TGTGCCACCACCCTGGGGACAGGGTACGAGCAGTACTTC
TRBJ1-3 | 17 | TRBV5-1 | - | - | CASSLMGQSISGNTIYF | TGCGCCAGCAGCTTGATGGGACAATCTATCTCTGGAAACACCATATATTTT
TRBJ2-1 | 14 | TRBV27 | many | - | CASSQEPAYNEQFF | TGTGCCAGCAGTCAAGAACCGGCCTACAATGAGCAGTTCTTC
TRBJ1-3 | 17 | TRBV19 | - | TRBD1 | CASSIWTGVYSGNTIYF | TGTGCCAGTAGTATCTGGACAGGGGTTTACTCTGGAAACACCATATATTTT
TRBJ1-2 | 14 | TRBV7-9 | - | TRBD1 | CASSPRQGNYGYTF | TGTGCCAGCAGCCCAAGACAGGGGAACTATGGCTACACCTTC
TRBJ2-7 | 14 | TRBV5-1 | - | TRBD1 | CASSLAGQGYEQYF | TGCGCCAGCAGCTTGGCGGGACAGGGTTACGAGCAGTACTTC
TRBJ1-6 | 15 | TRBV4-1 | - | TRBD1 | CASSLTGQYNSPLHF | TGCGCCAGCAGCTTGACGGGACAGTATAATTCACCCCTCCACTTT